The 20 T cell receptor beta chains below were found in one sample sequenced in a study of CD8+CD57+ T cells in acquired aplastic anemia. CDR3 and TCR beta VDJ profiling relied on a genomic DNA template. A single record per CDR3 protein comes from TCRdb applying MiXCR to the reads. The table has 62,000 or so distinct CDR3 sequences, roughly half seen once; the top ten hold about 8%. Specimen: sorted CD4+, CD8+, or CD8+CD57+ T cells (not recorded which) from PBMCs. All receptors derive from a human donor in good health, serving as a control.

This clonotype was counted once. The chain couples TRBV25-1 to TRBJ1-3; D not resolved. The CDR3 is 18 amino acids. V was pared by 3 bases and J by 0 bases, with 18 bases between. Germline V gene data show CDR1 as MGHDK and CDR2 as SYGVNS. The CDR3 nucleotides are TGTGCCAGCAGTGATGGGTACACAGTTTCTCCCTCTGGAAACACCATATATTTT. Encoded protein: CASSDGYTVSPSGNTIYF. The whole variable domain, filled in from reference TRBV25-1 and TRBJ1-3, reads EADIYQTPRYLVIGTGKKITLECSQTMGHDKMYWYQQDPGMELHLIHYSYGVNSTEKGDLSSESTVSRIRTEHFPLTLESARPSHTSQYLCASSDGYTVSPSGNTIYFGEGSWLTVV.

V is TRBV4-2 and J is TRBJ2-1; 16 nucleotides align to TRBD2. J gave up 2 bases and V 0 bases, and 7 bases lay outside the gene matches. The CDR3 contains 20 residues. Per the germline V gene, CDR1 is LGHNA and CDR2 is YNFKEQ. The CDR3 DNA sequence: TGTGCCAGCAGCCAAGATTTGGGACTAGCGGGGGGGCCTCCCTACAATGAGCAGTTCTTC. Protein sequence: CASSQDLGLAGGPPYNEQFF.

The chain combines TRBV7-9 with TRBJ1-6; no clear D gene. Trimming cost V 3 bases and J 9 bases, with 15 bases left between them. CDR1 is SEHNR and CDR2 is FQNEAQ in the germline V gene (reference sequence). There are 15 residues in the CDR3. The CDR3 is CASSLGRARVSPLHF. In nucleotides, the CDR3 is TGTGCCAGCAGCTTGGGTCGGGCACGGGTTTCACCCCTCCACTTT.

This clonotype appeared a single time. The chain couples TRBV12-3 or TRBV12-4 to TRBJ2-3, with D possibly matching TRBD1 (6 bases). This CDR3 contains 16 residues. Trimming stripped 5 bases from V and 0 bases from J, with 15 bases between. CDR3 DNA sequence: TGTGCCAGCAGTGGCCAACAGGGTGTTAGCACAGATACGCAGTATTTT. This translates into CASSGQQGVSTDTQYF.

This clonotype was detected only a few times. The chain recombines TRBV27 with TRBJ2-1; D is ambiguous. The CDR3 runs 18 residues. Germline V gene sequence: CDR1 MNHEY, CDR2 SMNVEV (reference sequence). The germline V and J ends were trimmed by 5 bases and 2 bases, with 22 bases remaining between them. The CDR3 reads CASSPSLRPPLTYNEQFF. CDR3 DNA sequence: TGTGCCAGCAGTCCCTCCTTGCGCCCACCGCTTACCTACAATGAGCAGTTCTTC.

CDR3 nucleotide sequence: TGTGCCAGCAGTGAACTTGCGGGGGGCACAGATACGCAGTATTTT. It specifies CASSELAGGTDTQYF. The chain combines TRBV2 with TRBJ2-3; 7 nucleotides line up with TRBD2. CDR3 length equals 15 residues. V was pared by 2 bases and J by 1 base, with 3 bases of the junction left unmatched. CDR1 is SNHLY and CDR2 is FYNNEI in the germline V gene.

This chain connects TRBV11-1 to TRBJ1-6; 10 bases are a match to TRBD1. V shed 1 base, J shed 6 bases, and the junction held 9 bases outside the gene matches. There are 18 residues in the CDR3. Germline V CDR1 and CDR2: SGHAT, FQDESV (reference sequence). The CDR3 loop is CASSLGSKGQGSNSPLHF. DNA of the CDR3: TGTGCCAGCAGCTTAGGGTCCAAGGGACAGGGGAGTAATTCACCCCTCCACTTT. The variable domain in full, with the rest retrieved from reference TRBV11-1 and TRBJ1-6, is EAEVAQSPRYKITEKSQAVAFWCDPISGHATLYWYRQILGQGPELLVQFQDESVVDDSQLPKDRFSAERLKGVDSTLKIQPAELGDSAMYLCASSLGSKGQGSNSPLHFGNGTRLTVT.

V gene TRBV29-1 combines with J gene TRBJ1-4; D gene unclear. CDR3 size: 12 residues. Germline V CDR1 and CDR2: SQVTM, ANQGSEA. Trimming cost V 4 bases and J 8 bases, with 11 bases left between them. CDR3 region: CSVVWLGEKLFF. The CDR3 DNA follows: TGCAGCGTTGTATGGCTGGGGGAAAAACTGTTTTTT.

In this sample, this clonotype turned up many times. The V call is TRBV20-1, the J call TRBJ2-3; 15 bases match TRBD2. Looked up from germline, CDR1 is DFQATT and CDR2 is SNEGSKA (reference sequence). The trim removed 1 base at V and 0 bases at J, leaving 8 bases unmatched. The CDR3 length is 19 residues. The CDR3, as DNA: TGCAGTGCTAGAGCGGGCGGGACTAGCGGGGGGACTAGCACAGATACGCAGTATTTT. Translated, it gives CSARAGGTSGGTSTDTQYF.

This clonotype showed up just a few times. The conserved phenylalanine or tryptophan is not found at the CDR3 terminus, so this likely reflects a read error. CDR3 coding DNA: TGCAGCGTTGAAACCCCATTACAAGAGACCCAGTACCTC. Encoded protein: CSVETPLQETQYL. The V call is TRBV29-1, the J call TRBJ2-5; D not resolved. Germline CDR1 SQVTM, CDR2 ANQGSEA. CDR3 size: 13 residues. V shed 2 bases and J shed 2 bases, with 9 bases lying between them.

This clonotype came up many times. The chain uses TRBV11-1 and TRBJ2-2; TRBD2 agrees at 15 bases. The germline gives CDR1 SGHAT, CDR2 FQDESV (reference sequence). The V segment lost 8 bases and the J segment 4 bases; nucleotides outside the gene matches: 8. The CDR3 is 17 amino acids. The CDR3 nucleotides are TGTGCCAGCGTCGGACTAGCGGGGGGGTCGCGCACCGGGGAGCTGTTTTTT. Amino acid sequence: CASVGLAGGSRTGELFF.

Comments on this clonotype: At one end, the junction sequence differs from germline, possibly due to a read error. The chain is built from TRBV10-1 and TRBJ2-7; TRBD1 might be the D (5 bases). The CDR3 spans 12 residues. From germline, CDR1 is WNHNN and CDR2 SYGVQD (reference sequence). CDR3 region: CASSLLQGEQYF. The CDR3 bases are TGTGCCAGCAGCCTGTTGCAGGGCGAGCAGTACTTC.

This clonotype was seen at least ten times. V usage is TRBV2 and J usage is TRBJ2-7; no firm D call. From germline, CDR1 is SNHLY and CDR2 FYNNEI. V lost 0 bases and J 2 bases, leaving 17 bases between the germline ends. The CDR3 contains 17 residues. The CDR3 region is CASSEALVGPVAYEQYF. The CDR3 bases are TGTGCCAGCAGTGAAGCGCTGGTAGGCCCGGTGGCCTACGAGCAGTACTTC.

The sample holds a few counts of this clonotype. The rearrangement links TRBV7-9 to TRBJ1-2; possible D gene TRBD1, 6 bases. V was shortened by 1 base and J by 3 bases, with 6 bases between the two germline ends. CDR3 size: 13 residues. The germline V gene encodes CDR1 SEHNR and CDR2 FQNEAQ (reference sequence). DNA for the CDR3: TGTGCCAGCAGCTTAGACAGGGACTATGGCTACACCTTC. The encoded protein is CASSLDRDYGYTF.

This chain joins TRBV7-8 and TRBJ2-7; D is possibly TRBD2 (7 bases). V lost 8 bases to trimming and J lost 0 bases, with 11 bases between them. The V gene's germline CDR1 is SGHVS and CDR2 FQNEAQ. This CDR3 region has 13 residues. The CDR3 DNA reads TGTGCCAGCGGGGGGGGGCCCTCCTACGAGCAGTACTTC. This encodes CASGGGPSYEQYF.

The CDR3 coding sequence is TGTGCCATCAGTGGTACCGGGACAGAGATAGCTAACTATGGCTACACCTTC. This translates into CAISGTGTEIANYGYTF. The chain couples TRBV10-3 to TRBJ1-2; 7 bases line up with TRBD1. Trimming took 4 bases from V and 0 from J; bases not matched to a gene: 11. From germline, CDR1 is ENHRY and CDR2 SYGVKD. The CDR3 contains 17 residues.

This clonotype was detected a few times. The genes are TRBV10-3 and TRBJ1-4, with TRBD1 matching over 8 bases. The ends lost 10 bases at V and 4 bases at J; junction bases unmatched: 14. Germline V CDR1 and CDR2: ENHRY, SYGVKD. The CDR3 is made up of 16 amino acids. DNA for the CDR3: TGTGCCACCCGTCCCGACCAGGGGGCAAGTAATGAAAAACTGTTTTTT. Protein: CATRPDQGASNEKLFF.

This clonotype occurred a few times. This could be a read error, since a much larger clone is one nucleotide away. The chain employs TRBV11-1 and TRBJ2-2; 10 bases agree with TRBD1. CDR1 SGHAT and CDR2 FQDESV come from the germline V gene (reference sequence). This CDR3 has 16 residues. CDR3 coding DNA: TGTGCCAGCAGCTCCCAGGGACAGGGGAGGACCGGGGGGCTGTTTTTT. Translation gives CASSSQGQGRTGGLFF.

This clonotype was recorded many times. The V and J genes are TRBV5-1 and TRBJ2-7; 12 bases line up with TRBD1. CDR1 and CDR2 (germline): SGHRS, YFSETQ. V lost 0 bases to trimming and J lost 4 bases; unmatched junction nucleotides: 14. CDR3 size: 19 residues. CDR3 sequence (DNA): TGCGCCAGCAGCTTGGTTCCGGGACAGGGGGCCTACGACTTATACGAGCAGTACTTC. This encodes CASSLVPGQGAYDLYEQYF.

The CDR3 sequence is CASSLGGTAGNTIYF. The CDR3 nucleotides read TGTGCCAGCAGCTTAGGTGGGACGGCTGGAAACACCATATATTTT. The chain recombines TRBV7-6 with TRBJ1-3, with D perhaps TRBD1 (5 bases). The CDR3 runs to 15 residues. The germline V and J ends were trimmed by 1 base and 2 bases, with 9 bases remaining between them. Germline lookup yields CDR1 SGHVS and CDR2 FNYEAQ.